One sample yielded the 31 T cell receptor beta chains listed below, sequenced in a study of cytomegalovirus exposure and HLA in healthy donors. 13 Jbeta primers and 60 Vbeta primers were used for the PCR. Assay used: immunoSEQ multiplex PCR; TCRdb lists only in-frame clones, some missing. The sample holds 150,000 to 200,000 clones, roughly 90% seen once. The sample comprised PBMCs. The receptor source for this set is a girl less than two years old in good health and CMV-seronegative.

The J gene is TRBJ2-7, the V gene TRBV27; TRBD1 aligns across 7 bases. This CDR3 comprises 16 residues. Germline CDR1 reads MNHEY; CDR2 reads SMNVEV (reference sequence). V lost 5 bases and J lost 2; bases outside the gene matches: 12. Here the CDR3 reads CASSPARRGLTYEQYF. CDR3 in DNA: TGTGCCAGCAGTCCAGCCAGAAGGGGGCTCACCTACGAGCAGTACTTC.

V is TRBV4-2 and J is TRBJ2-7, with 8 bases aligning to TRBD1. V lost 0 bases to trimming and J lost 2 bases; unmatched junction nucleotides: 9. This CDR3 comprises 17 residues. Germline V gene lookup returns CDR1 LGHNA and CDR2 YNFKEQ. The CDR3 region is CASSQEGGTGSAYEQYF. In DNA, the CDR3 is TGTGCCAGCAGCCAAGAAGGGGGGACAGGTTCGGCCTACGAGCAGTACTTC.

The chain has TRBV2 and TRBJ2-7; 7 bases align to TRBD2. Trimming removed 2 bases from V and 4 bases from J; junction bases left unmatched: 5. The CDR3 totals 14 residues. Germline V lookup: CDR1 SNHLY, CDR2 FYNNEI. The CDR3 is CASSEIGTIYEQYF. CDR3 in DNA: TGTGCCAGCAGTGAAATAGGGACTATTTACGAGCAGTACTTC.

This clone was observed a handful of times. An end of the junction differs from the germline gene, which may be a read error. The chain employs TRBV7-6 and TRBJ2-2, with 10 bases identical to TRBD2. CDR3 length equals 15 residues. The germline V gene encodes CDR1 SGHVS and CDR2 FNYEAQ. In DNA, the CDR3 is TGTGCCAGCAGCGCGGGACTAGCGAAAACCGGGGAGCTGTTTTTT. As protein: CASSAGLAKTGELFF.

The chain carries TRBV6-6 and TRBJ2-5; 8 bases map to TRBD2. The CDR3 contains 14 residues. V lost 5 bases to trimming and J lost 1 base; unmatched junction nucleotides: 3. Germline lookup yields CDR1 MNHNY and CDR2 SVGAGI (reference sequence). CDR3 DNA sequence: TGTGCCAGCAGTCAACGGGGGGGCCAAGAGACCCAGTACTTC. Translated: CASSQRGGQETQYF.

In its sample, this clone was seen once. The genes are TRBV7-2 and TRBJ1-1; a possible D gene is TRBD1 (5 bases). The CDR3 sequence is 15 residues long. The V gene's germline CDR1 is SGHTA and CDR2 FQGNSA. The germline V and J ends were trimmed by 1 base and 1 base, with 10 bases remaining between them. As DNA, the CDR3 is TGTGCCAGCAGCTTAGACCCCACAGGGAACACTGAAGCTTTCTTT. Amino acids: CASSLDPTGNTEAFF.

This chain links TRBV7-9 with TRBJ1-3; the D gene is possibly TRBD1 (6 bases). CDR3 size: 16 residues. Trimming took 5 bases from V and 1 from J, leaving 15 bases between them. CDR1 is SEHNR, CDR2 FQNEAQ, per germline (reference sequence). CDR3 in DNA: TGTGCCAGCAGCGGAGGGGGGGACGGGTCTGGAAACACCATATATTTT. Residues: CASSGGGDGSGNTIYF. Filled out from reference TRBV7-9 and TRBJ1-3, the complete variable domain reads DTGVSQNPRHKITKRGQNVTFRCDPISEHNRLYWYRQTLGQGPEFLTYFQNEAQLEKSRLLSDRFSAERPKGSFSTLEIQRTEQGDSAMYLCASSGGGDGSGNTIYFGEGSWLTVV.

This clone was observed once. The rearrangement joins TRBV5-6 to TRBJ1-6; possibly TRBD1 for D (5 bases). CDR3 size: 13 residues. Germline assignment: CDR1 SGHDT and CDR2 YYEEEE. Trimming left V 4 bases short and J 9 bases short, with 11 bases between. CDR3 DNA sequence: TGTGCCAGCAGCAAAGGGACTACTTCACCCCTCCACTTT. Translating it yields CASSKGTTSPLHF.

The V gene is TRBV29-1, the J gene TRBJ1-1; no reliable D call. The CDR3 consists of 11 residues. Per germline, CDR1 SQVTM and CDR2 ANQGSEA. Trimming shortened V by 3 bases and J by 7 bases, and 9 bases separated the two germline ends. Written as DNA, the CDR3 is TGCAGCGTTGAGTTGCTCAGTGAAGCTTTCTTT. It translates to CSVELLSEAFF.

The chain uses TRBV7-2 and TRBJ2-4; 10 nucleotides agree with TRBD2. Germline V gives CDR1 SGHTA, CDR2 FQGNSA. This CDR3 is 16 amino acids long. V lost 4 bases, J lost 10 bases, and 13 bases stayed unmatched. The CDR3 is CASSSRGAGTSAIQYF. The CDR3, as DNA: TGTGCCAGCAGCTCCCGGGGAGCGGGGACTAGCGCTATTCAGTACTTC.

The CDR3 sequence: CASSPQASGTAYEQYF. CDR3 in DNA: TGTGCCAGCAGCCCACAAGCTAGCGGGACTGCCTACGAGCAGTACTTC. V gene TRBV9 combines with J gene TRBJ2-7, with 9 bases that match TRBD2. The germline V gene encodes CDR1 SGDLS and CDR2 YYNGEE. This CDR3 has 16 amino acids. V lost 4 bases and J lost 2; bases outside the gene matches: 10.

DNA for the CDR3: TGTGCCAGTAGGTCTTCCTACGAGCAGTACTTC. It yields the protein CASRSSYEQYF. The chain employs TRBV19 and TRBJ2-7; no clear D gene. V lost 6 bases and J lost 1, with 4 bases in between. From germline, CDR1 is LNHDA and CDR2 SQIVND (reference sequence). This CDR3 has 11 amino acids. Together with reference TRBV19 and TRBJ2-7, the CDR3 gives the full variable domain: DGGITQSPKYLFRKEGQNVTLSCEQNLNHDAMYWYRQDPGQGLRLIYYSQIVNDFQKGDIAEGYSVSREKKESFPLTVTSAQKNPTAFYLCASRSSYEQYFGPGTRLTVT.

The DNA for the CDR3 is TGTGCCAGCAGCTTAGGCGGGAGAGCAGATACGCAGTATTTT. This encodes CASSLGGRADTQYF. This chain joins TRBV7-2 and TRBJ2-3, with 7 bases matching TRBD2. Trimming took 1 base from V and 4 from J; bases not matched to a gene: 2. The germline gives CDR1 SGHTA, CDR2 FQGNSA. There are 14 residues in the CDR3. Using reference TRBV7-2 and TRBJ2-3 for the parts outside the CDR3, the full variable domain is GAGVSQSPSNKVTEKGKDVELRCDPISGHTALYWYRQSLGQGLEFLIYFQGNSAPDKSGLPSDRFSAERTGGSVSTLTIQRTQQEDSAVYLCASSLGGRADTQYFGPGTRLTVL.

The chain couples TRBV4-1 to TRBJ2-1; 8 bases agree with TRBD2. Germline V gene data show CDR1 as MGHRA and CDR2 as YSYEKL. The CDR3 has 13 residues. The V segment lost 1 base and the J segment 10 bases; nucleotides outside the gene matches: 3. For the CDR3, the DNA is TGCGCCAGCAGCCAAGTGGGGACTAGGGAGCAGTTCTTC. Residues: CASSQVGTREQFF.

The V and J genes are TRBV5-1 and TRBJ1-2, with 8 bases that match TRBD1. The CDR3 is made up of 16 amino acids. Germline loops: CDR1 SGHRS, CDR2 YFSETQ. Losses at the gene ends were 4 bases for V and 0 bases for J; bases not matched to a gene: 8. The CDR3 sequence: CASSTGQVGSNYGYTF. Written as DNA, the CDR3 is TGCGCCAGCAGCACGGGACAGGTAGGATCTAACTATGGCTACACCTTC.

This chain joins TRBV11-2 and TRBJ2-3, with 8 bases fitting TRBD2. The CDR3 runs to 16 residues. Germline V gene sequence: CDR1 SGHAT, CDR2 FQNNGV. With 1 base clipped from V and 6 bases from J, the junction kept 9 bases outside the gene matches. Here the CDR3 reads CASSLADAGGDDTQYF. The CDR3 region has the DNA TGTGCCAGCAGCTTAGCTGACGCGGGGGGTGACGATACGCAGTATTTT.

The V call is TRBV6-5, the J call TRBJ1-4, with 7 bases lining up with TRBD1. J gave up 3 bases and V 9 bases, and 7 bases lay outside the gene matches. This CDR3 is 14 amino acids long. Germline V CDR1 and CDR2: MNHEY, SVGAGI. The CDR3 bases are TGTGCCAGTACTCCTGACAGGGCTAATGAAAAACTGTTTTTT. Its protein product is CASTPDRANEKLFF.

This clone was seen a handful of times. The CDR3 protein is CASSPPAGRETQYF. In nucleotides, the CDR3 is TGTGCCAGCTCACCACCGGCAGGTCGGGAGACCCAGTACTTC. The chain is built from TRBV18 and TRBJ2-5; D unclear. This CDR3 contains 14 residues. Trimming removed 0 bases at V and 5 bases at J, with 10 bases between. Germline V gene lookup returns CDR1 KGHSH and CDR2 LQKENI.

The V call is TRBV6-1, the J call TRBJ2-7, with 10 bases that match TRBD1. Germline V lookup: CDR1 MNHNS, CDR2 SASEGT. V was pared by 4 bases and J by 2 bases, with 2 bases of the junction left unmatched. The CDR3 has 14 amino acids. The CDR3, as DNA: TGTGCCAGCAGTGCCGGGACAGGGGCCTACGAGCAGTACTTC. Protein sequence: CASSAGTGAYEQYF.

This clone was counted a single time. The V gene is TRBV19, the J gene TRBJ2-3; the match to TRBD2 covers 10 bases. V gave up 4 bases and J gave up 4 bases; unmatched junction bases: 8. From germline, CDR1 is LNHDA and CDR2 SQIVND (reference sequence). The CDR3 covers 16 residues. DNA for the CDR3: TGTGCCAGTAGTACAGGACTAGCGGAGGACGCAGATACGCAGTATTTT. Translation: CASSTGLAEDADTQYF.

This clone was counted a few times. The chain links TRBV14 to TRBJ1-2, with TRBD1 as a possible D gene (5 bases). The CDR3 spans 16 residues. V was cut by 4 bases and J by 3 bases, with 18 bases left in between. Germline V gene data show CDR1 as SGHDN and CDR2 as FVKESK. The CDR3 sequence: CASSRDYRMTYYGYTF. CDR3 nucleotide sequence: TGTGCCAGCAGCCGAGATTACAGGATGACCTACTATGGCTACACCTTC.

The chain carries TRBV10-1 and TRBJ2-1, with TRBD2 matching 15 bases. Germline V CDR1 and CDR2: WNHNN, SYGVQD (reference sequence). The length of the CDR3 is 16 residues. J was trimmed by 10 bases and V by 5 bases; bases with no gene match: 9. In DNA, the CDR3 is TGCGCCAGCAGTCGGGGACTAGCGGGGGGCCCAAGGGAGCAGTTCTTC. This codes for CASSRGLAGGPREQFF.

The CDR3 nucleotides read TGTGCCAGCAGTTACGGGACAGGGAGGGGCTACACCTTC. Residues: CASSYGTGRGYTF. The gene calls are TRBV6-5 and TRBJ1-2; 9 positions match TRBD1. CDR1 MNHEY and CDR2 SVGAGI come from the germline V gene. The CDR3 runs 13 residues. Trimming took 2 bases from V and 8 from J; bases not matched to a gene: 3.

This chain links TRBV2 with TRBJ1-1; the match to TRBD1 covers 7 bases. The CDR3 spans 11 residues. The germline gives CDR1 SNHLY, CDR2 FYNNEI. Trimming removed 5 bases from V and 6 bases from J; junction bases left unmatched: 0. This CDR3 is CASSQGAEAFF. CDR3 nucleotides: TGTGCCAGCAGTCAGGGGGCTGAAGCTTTCTTT.

In regard to this clone: Here the CDR3 omits its conserved ending phenylalanine or tryptophan, so a read error is the likely source. Because the CDR3's place on the DNA is in doubt, the DNA is left out and the CDR3 is given as listed by TCRdb. V usage is TRBV5-6 and J usage is TRBJ2-4; the table names TRBD2, a call not compared with the DNA. The CDR3 spans 15 residues, counting both ends. Germline loops: CDR1 SGHDT, CDR2 YYEEEE. CDR3 loop: CASSLVVAGGPWGDI.

The chain has TRBV15 and TRBJ2-5; TRBD2 might be the D (5 bases). The germline CDR1 and CDR2 sequences are LNHNV and YYDKDF (reference sequence). The CDR3 contains 13 residues. The ends were cut back, 1 base at V and 5 bases at J, with 8 bases in the middle. DNA for the CDR3: TGTGCCACCAGCAGAGGGGAGTTGGAGACCCAGTACTTC. Its translation is CATSRGELETQYF.

This clone was observed once. This chain links TRBV7-2 with TRBJ2-7; 9 bases agree with TRBD1. The V gene's germline CDR1 is SGHTA and CDR2 FQGNSA. V shed 1 base and J 4 bases; nucleotides not matched to a gene: 5. This CDR3 region has 15 residues. CDR3 sequence reads: CASSLGTGGWYEQYF. DNA of the CDR3: TGTGCCAGCAGCTTAGGCACAGGGGGCTGGTACGAGCAGTACTTC.

The CDR3 loop reads CAWSVGQQYEQYF. The CDR3 DNA reads TGTGCCTGGAGTGTGGGACAGCAATACGAGCAGTACTTC. The gene calls are TRBV30 and TRBJ2-7, with 7 bases that match TRBD1. CDR1 is GTSNPN and CDR2 is SVGIG in the germline V gene (reference sequence). The J segment lost 4 bases and the V segment lost 0 bases, leaving 3 bases of the junction unmatched. The CDR3 has 13 amino acids.

This clone showed up just once. The rearrangement joins TRBV29-1 to TRBJ2-2; 12 nucleotides match TRBD2. CDR3 length: 15 residues. Germline CDR1 SQVTM, CDR2 ANQGSEA. Trimming cost V 6 bases and J 4 bases; bases outside gene matches: 6. The CDR3 sequence: CSVGLAGRFTGELFF. The CDR3 DNA sequence: TGCAGCGTCGGACTAGCGGGGCGGTTCACCGGGGAGCTGTTTTTT.

The genes are TRBV30 and TRBJ1-1; unclear D gene. Germline V CDR1 and CDR2: GTSNPN, SVGIG (reference sequence). The CDR3 sequence is 13 residues long. The ends were cut back, 0 bases at V and 4 bases at J, with 9 bases in the middle. In DNA, the CDR3 is TGTGCCTGGAGTGTATACCGGAGCACTGAAGCTTTCTTT. The encoded protein is CAWSVYRSTEAFF.

V and J are TRBV5-1 and TRBJ2-7, with D possibly being TRBD1 (6 bases). Per the germline V gene, CDR1 is SGHRS and CDR2 is YFSETQ. The CDR3 is made up of 11 amino acids. V was shortened by 4 bases and J by 6 bases, with 8 bases between the two germline ends. The CDR3 sequence: CASSRGIEQYF. The CDR3 coding sequence is TGCGCCAGCAGCAGGGGGATCGAGCAGTACTTC.